Sequencing of this T cell receptor beta chain was carried out in a study of post-analysis software for immune sequencing data. Overall study findings and caveats: Patients carried a handful of TRBV segments more frequently than controls did, and TRBV5-6, TRBV5-1 and TRBV20-1 were among them.

Unique molecular identifiers featured in each of the TCR beta cDNA libraries. TCRdb itself ran the PCR reads through MiXCR, one entry per CDR3 protein. This table holds about 620,000 distinct CDR3 sequences, roughly 40% found once. Notes on this clonotype: Its antigen is unidentified.

Looked up from germline, CDR1 is SQVTM and CDR2 is ANQGSEA. CDR3 size: 15 residues. Trimming took 4 bases from V and 1 from J, leaving 15 bases between them. V gene TRBV29-1 combines with J gene TRBJ2-3, with D perhaps matching TRBD1 or TRBD2 (6 bases each). The clonotype comes from a girl between 5 and 17 years old with multiple sclerosis. The specimen sequenced was blood. The DNA for the CDR3 is TGCAGCGTTGGGGGAGAGGGGGGAGGCACAGATACGCAGTATTTT. Amino acid sequence: CSVGGEGGGTDTQYF.